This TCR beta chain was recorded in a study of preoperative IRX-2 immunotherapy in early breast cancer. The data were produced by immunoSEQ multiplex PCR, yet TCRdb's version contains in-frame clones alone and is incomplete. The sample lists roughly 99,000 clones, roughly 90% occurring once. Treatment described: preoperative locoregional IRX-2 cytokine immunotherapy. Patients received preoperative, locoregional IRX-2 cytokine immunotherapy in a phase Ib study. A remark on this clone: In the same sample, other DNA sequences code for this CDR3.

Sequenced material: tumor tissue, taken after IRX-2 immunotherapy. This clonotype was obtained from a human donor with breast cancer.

This chain's CDR3 is CASSFSGPYEQYF. CDR3 in DNA: TGTGCCAGCAGTTTCAGTGGGCCCTACGAGCAGTACTTC. V is TRBV28 and J is TRBJ2-7; no clear D. Germline lookup yields CDR1 MDHEN and CDR2 SYDVKM. The CDR3 consists of 13 residues. The V end was cut by 3 bases, the J end by 2 bases, with 8 bases between.